The rows below give T cell receptor beta chains drawn from one sample of a study of blood T cell repertoires in COVID-19. Only in-frame clones appear in the TCRdb table, and some are missing; sequencing was by immunoSEQ multiplex PCR. The data show a few hundred thousand clones, with about 90% seen just once and 11% held by the top ten. Sequenced: peripheral blood. These receptors all stem from a woman under 40 with COVID-19, enrolled during active disease. Each CDR3 is given with its conserved first and last residue. D genes are given only for firm matches. Clone size, where shown, is once, few, many, or a class for clones that have expanded.

j_gene: TRBJ1-2
abundance: NA
v_gene: TRBV19
d_gene: NA
CDR3nt: TGTGCCAGTAGTATAGGCGGCCAGGGAAACTATGGCTACACCTTC
CDR3aa: CASSIGGQGNYGYTF

j_gene: TRBJ2-2
abundance: NA
v_gene: TRBV21-1
d_gene: NA
CDR3nt: TGTGCCAGCAGATGCGGACTAGCGGGGGCCCGTGAAAACACCGGGGAGCTGTTTTTT
CDR3aa: CASRCGLAGARENTGELFF

j_gene: TRBJ1-5
abundance: NA
v_gene: TRBV6-6
d_gene: TRBD1
CDR3nt: TGTGCCAGCAGTCCCTGGACAGGGGACAAGGCTCAGCCCCAGCATTTT
CDR3aa: CASSPWTGDKAQPQHF

j_gene: TRBJ1-6
abundance: NA
v_gene: TRBV5-4
d_gene: NA
CDR3nt: TGTGCCAGCAGCCCAAGGGAGGCAGTCCCCTTGGGGAATTCACCCCTCCACTTT
CDR3aa: CASSPREAVPLGNSPLHF

j_gene: TRBJ2-1
abundance: NA
v_gene: TRBV6-4
d_gene: TRBD1
CDR3nt: TGTGCCAGCAGACCGACAGGGGCCTACAATGAGCAGTTCTTC
CDR3aa: CASRPTGAYNEQFF

j_gene: TRBJ2-6
abundance: NA
v_gene: TRBV7-9
d_gene: NA
CDR3nt: TGTGCCAGCCGGGGTAGGGACTCAACCTCTGGGGCCAACGTCCTGACTTTC
CDR3aa: CASRGRDSTSGANVLTF

j_gene: TRBJ1-2
abundance: NA
v_gene: TRBV5-4
d_gene: TRBD1
CDR3nt: TGTGCCAGCAGCTTGGGGGGACAGGACCTCTATGGCTACACCTTC
CDR3aa: CASSLGGQDLYGYTF

j_gene: TRBJ1-2
abundance: NA
v_gene: TRBV4-1
d_gene: TRBD1
CDR3nt: TGCGCCAGCAGCCAAGGTCCAGGGGGCTATGGCTACACCTTC
CDR3aa: CASSQGPGGYGYTF

j_gene: TRBJ2-3
abundance: NA
v_gene: TRBV18
d_gene: TRBD2
CDR3nt: TGTGCCAGCTCACCGCTAGCGGGGGCCTCCTCGAGTACAGATACGCAGTATTTT
CDR3aa: CASSPLAGASSSTDTQYF

j_gene: TRBJ2-7
abundance: NA
v_gene: TRBV6-5
d_gene: NA
CDR3nt: TGTGCCAGCAAAGCCAGGGGATCCTACGAGCAGTACTTC
CDR3aa: CASKARGSYEQYF

j_gene: TRBJ1-1
abundance: once
v_gene: TRBV10-1
d_gene: TRBD1
CDR3nt: TGCGCCAGCAGTGAGACAGGGGACACTGAAGCTTTCTTT
CDR3aa: CASSETGDTEAFF

j_gene: TRBJ1-2
abundance: NA
v_gene: TRBV11-2
d_gene: NA
CDR3nt: TGTGCCAGCAGCCAGCCCGACACCACCTATGGCTACACCTTC
CDR3aa: CASSQPDTTYGYTF

j_gene: TRBJ2-1
abundance: NA
v_gene: TRBV5-1
d_gene: TRBD1
CDR3nt: TGCGCCAGCAGCCCACAGGGGGCAGTTGAGAATGAGCAGTTCTTC
CDR3aa: CASSPQGAVENEQFF

j_gene: TRBJ1-1
abundance: NA
v_gene: TRBV15
d_gene: NA
CDR3nt: TGTGCCACCAGCAGAGTGGGTTCGGGTCGTCTGCGGGACACTGAAGCTTTCTTT
CDR3aa: CATSRVGSGRLRDTEAFF

j_gene: TRBJ1-5
abundance: NA
v_gene: TRBV5-1
d_gene: TRBD1
CDR3nt: TGCGCCAGCAGCCCAGGGACAGGGGCTAGCAATCAGCCCCAGCATTTT
CDR3aa: CASSPGTGASNQPQHF

j_gene: TRBJ2-1
abundance: NA
v_gene: TRBV7-2
d_gene: NA
CDR3nt: TGTGCCAGCAGCTTAGTGGTAAGGGGGGAGCAGTTCTTC
CDR3aa: CASSLVVRGEQFF

j_gene: TRBJ1-5
abundance: NA
v_gene: TRBV6-5
d_gene: NA
CDR3nt: TGTGCCAGCAGGCGGACAGTAGCTCATCAGCCCCAGCATTTT
CDR3aa: CASRRTVAHQPQHF

j_gene: TRBJ1-5
abundance: once
v_gene: TRBV28
d_gene: NA
CDR3nt: TGTGCCAGCAGTTTTCAGGGGCTTGGGAATCAGCCCCAGCATTTT
CDR3aa: CASSFQGLGNQPQHF

j_gene: TRBJ2-1
abundance: once
v_gene: TRBV11-3
d_gene: NA
CDR3nt: TGTGCCAGCAGCTTGGGGACAAGGCTGGGGCGGAATGAGCAGTTCTTC
CDR3aa: CASSLGTRLGRNEQFF

j_gene: TRBJ2-3
abundance: NA
v_gene: TRBV19
d_gene: NA
CDR3nt: TGTGCCAGTAGTATGGCGGTAGCGGCAGATACGCAGTATTTT
CDR3aa: CASSMAVAADTQYF

j_gene: TRBJ1-1
abundance: NA
v_gene: TRBV6-5
d_gene: TRBD1
CDR3nt: TGTGCCAGCAGCTTGGACAGGCCTGGAGGAGCTTTCTTT
CDR3aa: CASSLDRPGGAFF

j_gene: TRBJ2-7
abundance: NA
v_gene: TRBV28
d_gene: NA
CDR3nt: TGTGCCAGCAGTTTAAATCCTGCGGCGTCCGAGCAGTACTTC
CDR3aa: CASSLNPAASEQYF

j_gene: TRBJ2-3
abundance: once
v_gene: TRBV24-1
d_gene: NA
CDR3nt: TGTGCCACTCGTGCGAGGGATAGCACAGATACGCAGTATTTT
CDR3aa: CATRARDSTDTQYF

j_gene: TRBJ2-5
abundance: NA
v_gene: TRBV24-1
d_gene: TRBD1
CDR3nt: TGTGCCACCAGTGAGCGGACAGGGGGCAGGGAGACCCAGTACTTC
CDR3aa: CATSERTGGRETQYF

j_gene: TRBJ2-7
abundance: NA
v_gene: TRBV19
d_gene: NA
CDR3nt: TGTGCCAGTAGTCCCCGACGGGGTAGCGCCTACGAGCAGTACTTC
CDR3aa: CASSPRRGSAYEQYF

j_gene: TRBJ1-5
abundance: NA
v_gene: TRBV27
d_gene: NA
CDR3nt: TGTGCCAGCAGACCCTCCCCAGGCGCCGGCAATCAGCCCCAGCATTTT
CDR3aa: CASRPSPGAGNQPQHF

j_gene: TRBJ1-2
abundance: once
v_gene: TRBV19
d_gene: TRBD1
CDR3nt: TGTGCCAGTAATATAAACCGACAGGGAATATCGAGAGGCAACTATGGCTACACCTTC
CDR3aa: CASNINRQGISRGNYGYTF

j_gene: TRBJ1-2
abundance: few
v_gene: TRBV7-8
d_gene: NA
CDR3nt: TGTGCCAGCAGCCCTACAGGGTTCTATGGCTACACCTTC
CDR3aa: CASSPTGFYGYTF

j_gene: TRBJ1-2
abundance: NA
v_gene: TRBV18
d_gene: NA
CDR3nt: TGTGCCAGCTCCCCAGCTCGATCTGCGGGCCTCATCGGCTACACCTTC
CDR3aa: CASSPARSAGLIGYTF

j_gene: TRBJ2-7
abundance: NA
v_gene: TRBV19
d_gene: NA
CDR3nt: TGTGCCAGCGGGACTGTTGAGCAGTACTTC
CDR3aa: CASGTVEQYF

j_gene: TRBJ1-1
abundance: NA
v_gene: TRBV11-3
d_gene: NA
CDR3nt: TGTGCCAGCAGCTTAAGGGGTGGGACTGAAGCTTTCTTT
CDR3aa: CASSLRGGTEAFF

j_gene: TRBJ2-2
abundance: once
v_gene: TRBV9
d_gene: TRBD2
CDR3nt: TGTGCCAGCAGCGACCGGGCCGAATCGGGACTAGTTAACACCGGGGAGCTGTTTTTT
CDR3aa: CASSDRAESGLVNTGELFF

j_gene: TRBJ1-1
abundance: NA
v_gene: TRBV19
d_gene: TRBD1
CDR3nt: TGTGCCAGTAGTATAGACCTTGAAACAGGGGTAAGCACTGAAGCTTTCTTT
CDR3aa: CASSIDLETGVSTEAFF

j_gene: TRBJ1-2
abundance: NA
v_gene: TRBV5-4
d_gene: NA
CDR3nt: TGTGCCAGCAGCTTGGTTTCCGGACTAAACTATGGCTACACCTTC
CDR3aa: CASSLVSGLNYGYTF

j_gene: TRBJ2-1
abundance: NA
v_gene: TRBV4-1
d_gene: NA
CDR3nt: TGCGCCAGCAGCCAAGCACGGAGCTCCCCAACAAAGCAGTTCTTC
CDR3aa: CASSQARSSPTKQFF

j_gene: TRBJ1-5
abundance: many
v_gene: TRBV6-5
d_gene: NA
CDR3nt: TGTGCCAGCAGTTCCGGTTATAGCAATCAGCCCCAGCATTTT
CDR3aa: CASSSGYSNQPQHF

j_gene: TRBJ2-7
abundance: NA
v_gene: TRBV11-2
d_gene: NA
CDR3nt: TGTGCCAGCAGCTTATGGGCCGAGCAGTACTTC
CDR3aa: CASSLWAEQYF